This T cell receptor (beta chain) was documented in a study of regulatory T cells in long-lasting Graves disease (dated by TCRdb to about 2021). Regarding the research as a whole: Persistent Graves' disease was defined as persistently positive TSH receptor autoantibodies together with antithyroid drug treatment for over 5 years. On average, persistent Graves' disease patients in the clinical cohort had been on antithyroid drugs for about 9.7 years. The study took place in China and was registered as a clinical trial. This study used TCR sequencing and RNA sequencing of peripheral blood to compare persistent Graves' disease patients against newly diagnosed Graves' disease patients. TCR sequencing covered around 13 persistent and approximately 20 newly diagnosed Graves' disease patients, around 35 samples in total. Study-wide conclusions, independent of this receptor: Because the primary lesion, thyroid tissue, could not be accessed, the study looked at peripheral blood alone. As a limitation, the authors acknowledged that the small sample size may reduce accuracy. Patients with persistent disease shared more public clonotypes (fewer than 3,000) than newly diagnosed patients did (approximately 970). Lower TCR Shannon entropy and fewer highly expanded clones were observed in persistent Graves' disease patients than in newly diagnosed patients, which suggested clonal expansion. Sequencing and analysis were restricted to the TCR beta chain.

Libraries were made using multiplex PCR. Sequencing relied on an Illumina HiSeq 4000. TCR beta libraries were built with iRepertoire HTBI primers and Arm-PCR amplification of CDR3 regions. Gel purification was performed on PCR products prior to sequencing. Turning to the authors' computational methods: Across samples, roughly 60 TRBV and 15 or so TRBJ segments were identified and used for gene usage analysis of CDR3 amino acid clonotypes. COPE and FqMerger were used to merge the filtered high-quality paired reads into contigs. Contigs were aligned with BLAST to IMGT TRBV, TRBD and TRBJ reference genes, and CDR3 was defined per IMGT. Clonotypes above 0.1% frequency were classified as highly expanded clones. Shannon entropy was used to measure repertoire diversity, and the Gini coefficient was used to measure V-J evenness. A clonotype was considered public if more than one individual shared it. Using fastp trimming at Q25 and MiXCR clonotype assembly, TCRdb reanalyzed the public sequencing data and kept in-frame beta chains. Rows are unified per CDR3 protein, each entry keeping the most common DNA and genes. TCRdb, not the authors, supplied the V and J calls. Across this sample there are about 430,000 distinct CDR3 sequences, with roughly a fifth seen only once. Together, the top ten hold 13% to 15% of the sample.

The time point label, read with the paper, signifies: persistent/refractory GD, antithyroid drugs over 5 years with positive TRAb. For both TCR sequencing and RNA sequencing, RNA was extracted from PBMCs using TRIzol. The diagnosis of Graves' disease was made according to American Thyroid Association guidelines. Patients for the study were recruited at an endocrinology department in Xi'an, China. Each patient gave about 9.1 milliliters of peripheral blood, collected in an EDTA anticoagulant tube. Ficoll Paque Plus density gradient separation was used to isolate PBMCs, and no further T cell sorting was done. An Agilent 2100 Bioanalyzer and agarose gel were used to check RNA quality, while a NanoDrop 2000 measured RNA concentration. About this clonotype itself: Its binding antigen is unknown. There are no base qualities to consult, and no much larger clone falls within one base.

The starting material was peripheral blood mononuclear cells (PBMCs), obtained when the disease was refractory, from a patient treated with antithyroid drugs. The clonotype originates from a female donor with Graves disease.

The CDR3 protein: CASPRGNEQFF. The DNA sequence is given as TGTGCCAGCCCCAGGGGGAATGAGCAGTTCTTC. Recombination connected TRBV28 to TRBJ2-5, with 7 middle bases fitting TRBD1. The J call may be faulty, since TRBJ2-1 better matches the DNA end. Reading from cysteine to phenylalanine, the CDR3 counts 11 amino acids. The retained sequence is limited to the CDR3, 33 bases, with the frame set at the first base. The germline V gene supplies CDR1 MDHEN and CDR2 SYDVKM.